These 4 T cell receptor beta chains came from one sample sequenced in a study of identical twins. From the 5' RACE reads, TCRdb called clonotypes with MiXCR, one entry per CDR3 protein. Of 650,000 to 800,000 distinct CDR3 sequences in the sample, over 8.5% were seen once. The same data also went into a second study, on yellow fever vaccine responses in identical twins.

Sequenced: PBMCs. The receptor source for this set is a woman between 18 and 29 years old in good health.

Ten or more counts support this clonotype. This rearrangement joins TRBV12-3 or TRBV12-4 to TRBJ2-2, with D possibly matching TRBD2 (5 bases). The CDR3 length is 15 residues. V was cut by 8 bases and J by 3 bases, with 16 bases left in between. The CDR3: CASVRPGSDTGELFF. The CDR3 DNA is TGTGCCAGCGTCCGACCGGGGAGCGACACCGGGGAGCTGTTTTTT.

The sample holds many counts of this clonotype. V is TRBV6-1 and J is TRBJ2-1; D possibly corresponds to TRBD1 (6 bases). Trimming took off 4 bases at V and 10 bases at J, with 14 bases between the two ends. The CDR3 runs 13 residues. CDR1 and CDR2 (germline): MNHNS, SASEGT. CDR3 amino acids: CASSGQVSGEQFF. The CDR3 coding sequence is TGTGCCAGCAGTGGACAGGTTTCTGGGGAGCAGTTCTTC.

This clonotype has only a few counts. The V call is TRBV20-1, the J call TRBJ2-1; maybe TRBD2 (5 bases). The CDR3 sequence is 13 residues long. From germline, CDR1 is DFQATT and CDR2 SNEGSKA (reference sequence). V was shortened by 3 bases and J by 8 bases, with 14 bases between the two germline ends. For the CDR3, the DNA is TGCAGTGCTAGTTGGCGGGTTGGCCATGAGCAGTTCTTC. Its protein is CSASWRVGHEQFF.

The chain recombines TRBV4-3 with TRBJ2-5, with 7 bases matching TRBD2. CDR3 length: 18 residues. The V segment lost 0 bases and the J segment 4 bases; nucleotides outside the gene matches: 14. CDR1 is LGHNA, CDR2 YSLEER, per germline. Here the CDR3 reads CASSQDLFGGLLRETQYF. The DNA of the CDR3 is TGCGCCAGCAGCCAAGATTTATTCGGGGGACTATTAAGAGAGACCCAGTACTTC.